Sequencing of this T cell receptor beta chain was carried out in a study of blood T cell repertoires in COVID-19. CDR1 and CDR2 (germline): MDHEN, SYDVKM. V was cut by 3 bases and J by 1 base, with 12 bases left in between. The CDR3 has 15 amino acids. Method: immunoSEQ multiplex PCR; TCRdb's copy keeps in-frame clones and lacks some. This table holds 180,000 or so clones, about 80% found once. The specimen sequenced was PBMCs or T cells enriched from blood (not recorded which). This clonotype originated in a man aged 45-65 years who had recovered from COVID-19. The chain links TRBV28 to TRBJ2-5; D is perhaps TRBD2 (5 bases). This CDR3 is CASSFRPRGQETQYF. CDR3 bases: TGTGCCAGCAGTTTCCGCCCCCGGGGCCAAGAGACCCAGTACTTC.